This T cell receptor beta chain was observed in a study of T cell repertoires in cytomegalovirus infection. TCRdb recomputed calls from the reads with MiXCR, one row per CDR3 protein. Of about 570,000 distinct CDR3 sequences in the sample, 35% to 50% were seen once. This clonotype was seen ten or more times. Its specificity is unknown. The CDR3 totals 16 residues. Trimming removed 2 bases at V and 6 bases at J, with 18 bases between. Germline lookup yields CDR1 SGHTA and CDR2 FQGNSA. The clonotype originates from a human donor in good health (CMV status not recorded). Some clones in this sample may be carry-over from other donors' samples. Sequencing was performed on cultured PBMCs, taken from culture after CMV antigen stimulation. The V gene is TRBV7-2, the J gene TRBJ2-3; the D is unclear. The CDR3 loop reads CASSLSKAPGEDTQYF. The CDR3 nucleotides read TGTGCCAGCAGCTTAAGCAAGGCACCCGGAGAGGATACGCAGTATTTT.